This T cell receptor (beta chain) was captured by sequencing in a study of cytomegalovirus exposure and HLA in healthy donors. PCR used 60 Vbeta primers and 13 Jbeta primers. Some clones are missing from TCRdb's copy, which holds only in-frame ones; the method was immunoSEQ multiplex PCR. Found here are about 110,000 clones, approximately 81% of them singletons; the top ten hold roughly 2%. The sequence came from a young woman in good health and CMV-seronegative. The material sequenced was PBMCs.

DNA of the CDR3: TGTGCCAGCAGCTTCCGGACAGGCCTCGGGAGTCGGGAAGCTTTCTTT. As protein: CASSFRTGLGSREAFF. The chain is built from TRBV5-8 and TRBJ1-1, with 7 bases identical to TRBD1. CDR3 length equals 16 residues. J lost 8 bases, V lost 2 bases, and 15 bases had no gene match. CDR1 and CDR2 from the germline V gene are SGHTS and YDEGEE.